This section outlines one TCR beta chain sequence together with its context. It lacks a known antigen. The sample holds no much larger clone one base away, and base qualities are not on file. The immunoSEQ Assay, a bias-controlled multiplex PCR, was used to amplify TCRbeta CDR3 regions from genomic DNA. As for the authors' bioinformatics: Within the assay, amplification of reference gene primers was used to estimate how many nucleated cells each sample contained. To quantify the absolute abundance of each unique TCRbeta CDR3 rearrangement, sequence reads were collapsed and filtered. Productive Simpson clonality was computed per sample as the square root of Simpson's diversity index over productive rearrangements. Entries here come from immuneACCESS through TCRdb and include only in-frame sequences with V and J called. Some clones fail to appear in such tables; in the studies checked, an unresolved V gene covers under half of the shortfall, and the cause of the remainder is unknown. The DNA was the basis for D and trimming; V, J and clone size are from that table. A total of some 520,000 clones appear in this sample, nearly 90% of them only once. The leading ten clones occupy 0.9% of the sample.

In Seattle, one collaborating source enrolled patients while the infection was active and tracked those patients longitudinally over the course of disease. Whole blood was collected in K2EDTA tubes by collaborating institutions according to the institutions' own protocols. Collaborator samples were shipped for TCRbeta analysis as frozen whole blood, isolated PBMCs, or DNA extracted from either sample type. The sample belongs to a study of blood T cell repertoires in COVID-19 (dated by TCRdb to the early 2020s). General notes on the study: Collaborator samples came from the United States, Italy and Spain and covered acute and convalescent phases of COVID-19. Where HLA class I and class II types were available, the types were taken from metadata supplied by the sample provider, not from assay-based typing. The repertoires were released in a freely available public database intended as a resource for research on the immune response to SARS-CoV-2. Samples were obtained from the ongoing ImmuneRACE study (first 160 participants) and from 950 to 1,500 subjects provided by 6 global collaborators. Subjects who had been exposed to COVID-19, were actively infected with it, or had recovered from it provided the deeply sampled blood TCRbeta repertoires that made up the dataset. The prospective study material was composed of cDNA or gDNA derived from T cells, B-cell-depleted T cells, or PBMCs. Sample metadata almost always included a de-identified subject ID, COVID-19 status, age in years and sex.

Overall study results and their limits: Clinical and demographic metadata were provided uncurated, with the amount varying by source and participant.

At the junction V is shortened by 5 bases and J by 6 bases; bases outside the gene matches: 6. CDR3 length: 15 amino acids, cysteine to phenylalanine. The only DNA kept is the CDR3, 45 bases in frame from the first base. In the germline V gene, CDR1 corresponds to MNHEY and CDR2 to SVGEGT. The sample taken for sequencing was peripheral blood. The clonotype comes from a man aged 18-30 years with COVID-19, enrolled during active disease. This sequence uses TRBV6-2 or TRBV6-3 and TRBJ2-1; 11 central nucleotides agree with TRBD2. The encoded CDR3 is CASSQTSGISNEQFF. The bases are TGTGCCAGCAGTCAGACTAGCGGGATTAGCAATGAGCAGTTCTTC.